A selection of T cell receptor beta chains follows, all from one sample in a study of response to subunit inactivated influenza vaccine. MiXCR was run by TCRdb on the RT-PCR reads, yielding one entry per CDR3 protein. The sample consists of 750,000 to 850,000 distinct CDR3 sequences, less than 20% of them appearing once. This specimen consisted of PBMCs from blood, obtained 5 days after vaccination. Receptor source: a man in his fifties who received an inactivated influenza vaccine. Each CDR3 is given with its conserved first and last residue. The D gene is left open where the match is weak. Some rows have no size entry. The others give once, few or many, or a class for an expanded clone.

clone size: few; V gene: TRBV7-2; D gene: -; J gene: TRBJ2-5; CDR3 protein: CASSLLGRGQETQYF; CDR3 DNA: TGTGCCAGCAGCTTACTCGGCAGAGGACAAGAGACCCAGTACTTC
clone size: few; V gene: TRBV20-1; D gene: TRBD1; J gene: TRBJ1-5; CDR3 protein: CSAINRGQNQPQHF; CDR3 DNA: TGCAGTGCTATAAACAGGGGGCAAAATCAGCCCCAGCATTTT
clone size: few; V gene: TRBV20-1; D gene: TRBD1; J gene: TRBJ1-2; CDR3 protein: CSARTQGAYYGYTF; CDR3 DNA: TGCAGTGCTAGAACCCAGGGGGCTTACTATGGCTACACCTTC
clone size: once; V gene: TRBV5-5; D gene: -; J gene: TRBJ2-7; CDR3 protein: CASSASLGGAYEQYF; CDR3 DNA: TGTGCCAGCAGCGCCTCCCTGGGGGGGGCGTACGAGCAGTACTTC
clone size: few; V gene: TRBV9; D gene: -; J gene: TRBJ1-6; CDR3 protein: CASSVGGVGSPLHF; CDR3 DNA: TGTGCCAGCAGCGTAGGGGGGGTTGGGTCACCCCTCCACTTT
clone size: -; V gene: TRBV7-7; D gene: TRBD2; J gene: TRBJ2-1; CDR3 protein: CASSSRLGLGDEQFF; CDR3 DNA: TGTGCCAGCAGCTCCAGGCTGGGACTAGGCGATGAGCAGTTCTTC
clone size: -; V gene: TRBV2; D gene: -; J gene: TRBJ1-6; CDR3 protein: CASRVDISSPLHF; CDR3 DNA: TGTGCCAGCAGGGTGGACATAAGTTCACCCCTCCACTTT
clone size: few; V gene: TRBV7-9; D gene: TRBD2; J gene: TRBJ2-7; CDR3 protein: CASSFRLAEPYEQYF; CDR3 DNA: TGTGCCAGCAGCTTCAGACTAGCGGAACCCTACGAGCAGTACTTC
clone size: -; V gene: TRBV27; D gene: -; J gene: TRBJ2-5; CDR3 protein: CASRVDNNPRETQYF; CDR3 DNA: TGTGCCAGCAGAGTAGATAACAACCCTAGAGAGACCCAGTACTTC
clone size: few; V gene: TRBV15; D gene: TRBD1; J gene: TRBJ2-4; CDR3 protein: CATSREVTGGFLAKNIQYF; CDR3 DNA: TGTGCCACCAGCAGAGAGGTGACAGGGGGCTTCCTAGCCAAAAACATTCAGTACTTC
clone size: -; V gene: TRBV9; D gene: -; J gene: TRBJ2-5; CDR3 protein: CASSDRQVGETQYF; CDR3 DNA: TGTGCCAGCAGCGATCGACAGGTTGGAGAGACCCAGTACTTC
clone size: few; V gene: TRBV27; D gene: TRBD1; J gene: TRBJ1-4; CDR3 protein: CASKKGALSNEKLFF; CDR3 DNA: TGTGCCAGCAAAAAGGGGGCGCTTTCCAATGAAAAACTGTTTTTT
clone size: many; V gene: TRBV5-1; D gene: TRBD1; J gene: TRBJ1-2; CDR3 protein: CASSARTGSNYGYTF; CDR3 DNA: TGCGCCAGCAGCGCCCGGACAGGCTCAAACTATGGCTACACCTTC
clone size: -; V gene: TRBV13; D gene: TRBD1; J gene: TRBJ2-4; CDR3 protein: CASSSVDRGKAKNIQYF; CDR3 DNA: TGTGCCAGCAGCTCAGTCGACAGGGGGAAGGCCAAAAACATTCAGTACTTC
clone size: -; V gene: TRBV20-1; D gene: TRBD2; J gene: TRBJ2-1; CDR3 protein: CSARSLAGGNNEQFF; CDR3 DNA: TGCAGTGCTAGGTCACTAGCGGGAGGGAACAATGAGCAGTTCTTC
clone size: -; V gene: TRBV18; D gene: -; J gene: TRBJ2-1; CDR3 protein: CASSPEGDPYNEQFF; CDR3 DNA: TGTGCCAGCTCACCCGAGGGGGATCCTTACAATGAGCAGTTCTTC
clone size: few; V gene: TRBV9; D gene: -; J gene: TRBJ2-1; CDR3 protein: CASSVGVENEQFF; CDR3 DNA: TGTGCCAGCAGCGTAGGGGTGGAGAATGAGCAGTTCTTC
clone size: -; V gene: TRBV25-1; D gene: -; J gene: TRBJ2-3; CDR3 protein: CASSELGGPTDTQYF; CDR3 DNA: TGTGCCAGCAGTGAATTAGGTGGGCCCACAGATACGCAGTATTTT
clone size: -; V gene: TRBV20-1; D gene: TRBD1; J gene: TRBJ1-1; CDR3 protein: CSARDRRGLKTEAFF; CDR3 DNA: TGCAGTGCTAGAGATCGGAGGGGGCTAAAGACTGAAGCTTTCTTT
clone size: few; V gene: TRBV2; D gene: TRBD1; J gene: TRBJ1-2; CDR3 protein: CASSITGGHGYTF; CDR3 DNA: TGTGCCAGCAGTATAACAGGGGGCCATGGCTACACCTTC
clone size: -; V gene: TRBV20-1; D gene: -; J gene: TRBJ1-1; CDR3 protein: CSASAGPEAFF; CDR3 DNA: TGCAGTGCTAGTGCCGGGCCTGAAGCTTTCTTT
clone size: -; V gene: TRBV7-9; D gene: TRBD1; J gene: TRBJ2-7; CDR3 protein: CASSSGQGIHEQYF; CDR3 DNA: TGTGCCAGCAGCTCGGGACAGGGGATCCACGAGCAGTACTTC
clone size: many; V gene: TRBV24-1; D gene: -; J gene: TRBJ2-1; CDR3 protein: CATSSRNNEQFF; CDR3 DNA: TGTGCCACCAGTTCCAGGAACAATGAGCAGTTCTTC
clone size: -; V gene: TRBV11-1; D gene: -; J gene: TRBJ2-1; CDR3 protein: CASSSSGGPNEQFF; CDR3 DNA: TGTGCCAGCAGCTCCTCCGGCGGGCCAAATGAGCAGTTCTTC
clone size: -; V gene: TRBV15; D gene: TRBD2; J gene: TRBJ2-3; CDR3 protein: CATSRGSAWGAGGITDTQYF; CDR3 DNA: TGTGCCACCAGCAGAGGGTCGGCCTGGGGCGCGGGAGGGATCACAGATACGCAGTATTTT
clone size: -; V gene: TRBV5-4; D gene: -; J gene: TRBJ2-5; CDR3 protein: CASSLVPAGGHQETQYF; CDR3 DNA: TGTGCCAGCAGCTTGGTCCCGGCCGGGGGCCACCAAGAGACCCAGTACTTC
clone size: -; V gene: TRBV28; D gene: TRBD1; J gene: TRBJ2-4; CDR3 protein: CASRGQPKNIQYF; CDR3 DNA: TGTGCCAGCAGGGGACAGCCTAAAAACATTCAGTACTTC
clone size: -; V gene: TRBV2; D gene: -; J gene: TRBJ2-2; CDR3 protein: CASSGRLAYTGELFF; CDR3 DNA: TGTGCCAGCAGTGGTCGGCTAGCTTACACCGGGGAGCTGTTTTTT
clone size: few; V gene: TRBV12-3/TRBV12-4; D gene: -; J gene: TRBJ2-1; CDR3 protein: CASSPRGAAYNEQFF; CDR3 DNA: TGTGCCAGCAGTCCCCGGGGGGCGGCTTACAATGAGCAGTTCTTC
clone size: few; V gene: TRBV5-1; D gene: -; J gene: TRBJ2-7; CDR3 protein: CASSLALPSRAPYEQYF; CDR3 DNA: TGCGCCAGCAGCTTGGCCTTACCAAGCAGGGCGCCCTACGAGCAGTACTTC
clone size: -; V gene: TRBV20-1; D gene: TRBD2; J gene: TRBJ2-7; CDR3 protein: CSASAGGEQYF; CDR3 DNA: TGCAGTGCTAGCGCGGGGGGCGAGCAGTACTTC
clone size: many; V gene: TRBV5-1; D gene: -; J gene: TRBJ1-4; CDR3 protein: CASSVGGTNEKLFF; CDR3 DNA: TGCGCCAGCAGCGTCGGGGGGACTAATGAAAAACTGTTTTTT
clone size: -; V gene: TRBV6-5; D gene: -; J gene: TRBJ2-1; CDR3 protein: CASRDSRVGNEQFF; CDR3 DNA: TGTGCCAGCAGGGACTCCCGGGTAGGGAATGAGCAGTTCTTC
clone size: -; V gene: TRBV7-2; D gene: TRBD2; J gene: TRBJ2-7; CDR3 protein: CASSPSAGEYEQYF; CDR3 DNA: TGTGCCAGCAGCCCCTCAGCGGGAGAGTACGAGCAGTACTTC
clone size: -; V gene: TRBV4-1; D gene: -; J gene: TRBJ2-5; CDR3 protein: CASSQDRARGGTQYF; CDR3 DNA: TGCGCCAGCAGCCAAGATCGGGCGAGGGGTGGGACCCAGTACTTC
clone size: -; V gene: TRBV7-2; D gene: -; J gene: TRBJ1-5; CDR3 protein: CASSLAGQTKPQHF; CDR3 DNA: TGTGCCAGCAGCTTAGCAGGACAGACTAAGCCCCAGCATTTT
clone size: -; V gene: TRBV7-2; D gene: -; J gene: TRBJ1-2; CDR3 protein: CASSLANQSPNYGYTF; CDR3 DNA: TGTGCCAGCAGCTTGGCGAACCAGTCCCCTAACTATGGCTACACCTTC
clone size: few; V gene: TRBV24-1; D gene: -; J gene: TRBJ2-3; CDR3 protein: CATSDIRGAATDTQYF; CDR3 DNA: TGTGCCACCAGTGATATTAGGGGCGCGGCGACAGATACGCAGTATTTT
clone size: -; V gene: TRBV9; D gene: -; J gene: TRBJ1-3; CDR3 protein: CASSVGQDGSGNTIYF; CDR3 DNA: TGTGCCAGCAGCGTAGGACAGGATGGCTCTGGAAACACCATATATTTT
clone size: -; V gene: TRBV12-3/TRBV12-4; D gene: TRBD1; J gene: TRBJ2-1; CDR3 protein: CASSHTGTGGAYNEQFF; CDR3 DNA: TGTGCCAGCAGCCACACCGGGACAGGGGGCGCTTACAATGAGCAGTTCTTC
clone size: -; V gene: TRBV3-1; D gene: -; J gene: TRBJ2-5; CDR3 protein: CASSSVASQYF; CDR3 DNA: TGTGCCAGCAGTTCAGTCGCGTCCCAGTACTTC
clone size: -; V gene: TRBV9; D gene: -; J gene: TRBJ2-6; CDR3 protein: CASSGRGGDSGANVLTF; CDR3 DNA: TGTGCCAGCAGCGGGAGAGGGGGGGACTCTGGGGCCAACGTCCTGACTTTC
clone size: -; V gene: TRBV20-1; D gene: TRBD2; J gene: TRBJ2-5; CDR3 protein: CSASPRGGQETQYF; CDR3 DNA: TGCAGTGCCTCCCCTCGGGGGGGACAAGAGACCCAGTACTTC